This TCR beta chain was profiled in a study of response to subunit inactivated influenza vaccine. Findings and limits, study-wide: Few additional T cells are recruited per seasonal influenza vaccination, authors suggested.

Using its own MiXCR run on the RT-PCR reads, TCRdb lists one record per CDR3 protein. This table holds approximately 570,000 distinct CDR3 sequences, around 8% found once. CDR3 length equals 13 residues. Germline V gene sequence: CDR1 MNHEY, CDR2 SVGEGT. V gave up 5 bases and J gave up 5 bases; unmatched junction bases: 5. This clonotype was picked up a small number of times. Its antigen is not identified. The sequence was obtained from a man in his fifties or sixties who received an inactivated influenza vaccine. The gene calls are TRBV6-2 or TRBV6-3 and TRBJ2-5, with 7 bases fitting TRBD1. The sample consisted of PBMCs from blood, taken about 24 months after vaccination. CDR3 in DNA: TGTGCCAGCAGTCCAGGGGGTTGGGAGACCCAGTACTTC. Protein: CASSPGGWETQYF.